A single sample gave rise to the 31 T cell receptor beta chains below, sequenced in a study of control samples from healthy donors and cancer patients. Data came from immunoSEQ multiplex PCR; TCRdb stores just in-frame clones and leaves some out. Found here are some 99,000 clones, approximately 90% of them singletons; the top ten hold approximately 15%. What was sequenced was blood. The source of these receptors is a woman aged 45-59 years in good health.

V usage is TRBV6-5 and J usage is TRBJ1-1; D not certain. The V and J ends lost 5 bases and 1 base respectively, with 11 bases between them. Germline lookup yields CDR1 MNHEY and CDR2 SVGAGI. CDR3 length: 14 residues. CDR3 sequence reads: CASSQRERNTEAFF. CDR3 in DNA: TGTGCCAGCAGTCAGAGGGAGAGGAACACTGAAGCTTTCTTT.

The CDR3 reads CASSSLAGGPNEQFF. The DNA for the CDR3 is TGTGCCAGCAGTTCCCTAGCGGGAGGGCCCAATGAGCAGTTCTTC. This chain joins TRBV2 and TRBJ2-1; the match to TRBD2 covers 12 bases. The V segment lost 5 bases and the J segment 6 bases; nucleotides outside the gene matches: 5. Germline assignment: CDR1 SNHLY and CDR2 FYNNEI. The CDR3 runs to 15 residues.

The CDR3 here is CASSLGTVNSPLHF. The CDR3 region has the DNA TGTGCCAGCAGCTTAGGGACAGTAAATTCACCCCTCCACTTT. The rearrangement links TRBV7-8 to TRBJ1-6; perhaps TRBD1 as D (6 bases). Germline V lookup: CDR1 SGHVS, CDR2 FQNEAQ. V dropped 1 base and J dropped 7 bases, with 8 bases sitting between them. The CDR3 runs 14 residues.

The V and J genes are TRBV27 and TRBJ1-5; D gene ambiguous. The V gene lost 7 bases and the J gene lost 0 bases, with 10 bases spanning the gap. Germline-derived CDR1 and CDR2 are MNHEY and SMNVEV (reference sequence). There are 14 residues in the CDR3. The CDR3 bases are TGTGCCAGCACCGCCACGGGTAGCAATCAGCCCCAGCATTTT. This codes for CASTATGSNQPQHF.

This chain joins TRBV18 and TRBJ1-4, with D possibly being TRBD1 (6 bases). Germline V gene data show CDR1 as KGHSH and CDR2 as LQKENI. The length of the CDR3 is 15 residues. Trimming stripped 6 bases from V and 8 bases from J, with 19 bases between. The CDR3 reads CASSWTDAIGEKLFF. CDR3 DNA sequence: TGTGCCAGCTCTTGGACAGACGCGATTGGCGAAAAACTGTTTTTT.

This CDR3 reads CARGFGRGTQYF. The CDR3 coding sequence is TGTGCCAGAGGGTTCGGCAGGGGAACGCAGTATTTT. The rearrangement uses TRBV2 and TRBJ2-3, with D possibly being TRBD1 (6 bases). Germline V lookup: CDR1 SNHLY, CDR2 FYNNEI. V was shortened by 9 bases and J by 9 bases, with 16 bases between the two germline ends. The CDR3 sequence is 12 residues long.

The chain joins TRBV4-3 to TRBJ2-2, with 8 bases lining up with TRBD2. Unmatched junction bases numbered 12, after V lost 0 bases and J lost 6 bases. CDR1 and CDR2 from the germline V gene are LGHNA and YSLEER. The CDR3 covers 18 residues. In DNA, the CDR3 is TGCGCCAGCAGCCAAGATATCCGGGGGGGTCCCTGGGCCGGGGAGCTGTTTTTT. Translation gives CASSQDIRGGPWAGELFF.

The V and J genes are TRBV2 and TRBJ2-2; D is unclear. V was pared by 5 bases and J by 0 bases, with 10 bases between. The CDR3 extends over 15 amino acids. Per germline, CDR1 SNHLY and CDR2 FYNNEI. The chain's CDR3 is CASSIEMANTGELFF. CDR3 nucleotide sequence: TGTGCCAGCAGTATTGAAATGGCGAACACCGGGGAGCTGTTTTTT.

V is TRBV5-4 and J is TRBJ1-4; 7 bases are shared with TRBD1. The CDR3 covers 16 residues. V lost 3 bases and J lost 2; bases outside the gene matches: 7. Germline V gene data show CDR1 as SGHNT and CDR2 as YYREEE (reference sequence). The CDR3 DNA follows: TGTGCCAGCAGCTCCCGACAGGGATTCACTAATGAAAAACTGTTTTTT. This sequence encodes CASSSRQGFTNEKLFF.

J is TRBJ2-2 and V is TRBV11-2; no clear D. The ends were cut back, 2 bases at V and 7 bases at J, with 14 bases in the middle. The CDR3 spans 15 residues. Germline CDR1 reads SGHAT; CDR2 reads FQNNGV. CDR3 amino acids: CASSLPRGYRGELFF. The DNA of the CDR3 is TGTGCCAGCAGCTTACCGCGAGGCTACCGCGGGGAGCTGTTTTTT.

V and J are TRBV11-3 and TRBJ2-1; 10 positions agree with TRBD2. From germline, CDR1 is SGHNT and CDR2 YENEEA. There are 15 residues in the CDR3. V was pared by 0 bases and J by 9 bases, with 5 bases of the junction left unmatched. DNA of the CDR3: TGTGCCAGCAGCTTAGAAGCTAGCGGGAGAGGTGAGCAGTTCTTC. It specifies CASSLEASGRGEQFF.

V is TRBV7-8 and J is TRBJ2-2, with TRBD2 matching over 9 bases. The V gene's germline CDR1 is SGHVS and CDR2 FQNEAQ. V dropped 5 bases and J dropped 4; count of bases not matched to a gene: 2. The CDR3 is 14 amino acids. The CDR3 reads CASSRRGGTGELFF. The CDR3, as DNA: TGTGCCAGCAGCCGGCGGGGGGGCACCGGGGAGCTGTTTTTT.

A remark on this clone: Relative to the germline gene, one junction end is altered; a read error may explain this. The chain has TRBV2 and TRBJ2-1; TRBD1 matches 8 bases. This CDR3 is built from 13 residues. Germline values: CDR1 SNHLY, CDR2 FYNNEI. The CDR3 DNA sequence: TGCGGCGTGGGGGGACAGGTCCGAAATGAGCAGTTCTTC. The encoded protein is CGVGGQVRNEQFF.

The J gene is TRBJ1-5, the V gene TRBV15; 7 bases align to TRBD1. J lost 2 bases, V lost 4 bases, and 14 bases had no gene match. Germline values: CDR1 LNHNV, CDR2 YYDKDF (reference sequence). The CDR3 covers 18 residues. The CDR3 DNA sequence: TGTGCCACCAGCATTTGGCTTGGAAGGGGGCTAGGCAATCAGCCCCAGCATTTT. The encoded protein is CATSIWLGRGLGNQPQHF.

The chain has TRBV11-1 and TRBJ2-2; D gene unclear. From germline, CDR1 is SGHAT and CDR2 FQDESV (reference sequence). The CDR3 is 15 residues long. Trimming stripped 2 bases from V and 3 bases from J, with 10 bases between. The CDR3 protein is CASSLSALDTGELFF. The CDR3 region has the DNA TGTGCCAGCAGCTTATCTGCTTTGGACACCGGGGAGCTGTTTTTT.

The rearrangement joins TRBV14 to TRBJ1-3; D unclear. The V gene lost 1 base and the J gene lost 0 bases, with 10 bases spanning the gap. There are 16 residues in the CDR3. Germline V gene data show CDR1 as SGHDN and CDR2 as FVKESK. The CDR3 loop is CASSQGIRDSGNTIYF. CDR3 in DNA: TGTGCCAGCAGCCAAGGTATACGAGACTCTGGAAACACCATATATTTT.

This rearrangement joins TRBV10-1 to TRBJ2-2; D possibly uses TRBD1 or TRBD2 (5 bases each). The length of the CDR3 is 16 residues. CDR1 is WNHNN, CDR2 SYGVQD, per germline (reference sequence). V was shortened by 3 bases and J by 2 bases, with 13 bases between the two germline ends. CDR3 sequence reads: CASSDVGVSNTGELFF. DNA of the CDR3: TGCGCCAGCAGTGATGTGGGGGTTAGCAACACCGGGGAGCTGTTTTTT.

The chain uses TRBV4-3 and TRBJ2-1; D gene ambiguous. V was shortened by 4 bases and J by 3 bases, with 13 bases between the two germline ends. This CDR3 is built from 15 residues. Germline loops: CDR1 LGHNA, CDR2 YSLEER. The CDR3 reads CASSPSWRNYNEQFF. In nucleotides, the CDR3 is TGCGCCAGCAGCCCCTCTTGGCGGAACTACAATGAGCAGTTCTTC.

The chain is built from TRBV6-5 and TRBJ1-5; weak D call: TRBD1 (6 bases). CDR3 length: 15 amino acids. Germline V gene data show CDR1 as MNHEY and CDR2 as SVGAGI. Trimming took off 5 bases at V and 0 bases at J, with 11 bases between the two ends. The CDR3 is CASSRTVTSNQPQHF. In nucleotides, the CDR3 is TGTGCCAGCAGTAGGACAGTAACTAGCAATCAGCCCCAGCATTTT.

The gene calls are TRBV5-8 and TRBJ2-5; 10 bases match TRBD2. J gave up 3 bases and V 3 bases, and 5 bases lay outside the gene matches. Germline CDR1 and CDR2: SGHTS and YDEGEE. The CDR3 covers 15 residues. The CDR3 reads CASSWGLAPEETQYF. In nucleotides, the CDR3 is TGTGCCAGCAGCTGGGGACTAGCGCCGGAAGAGACCCAGTACTTC.

This sequence joins TRBV18 and TRBJ2-7; TRBD1 aligns across 7 bases. V lost 3 bases to trimming and J lost 4 bases; unmatched junction nucleotides: 6. The germline V gene encodes CDR1 KGHSH and CDR2 LQKENI. CDR3 size: 14 residues. The CDR3 here is CASSPRDSRYEQYF. CDR3 in DNA: TGTGCCAGCTCACCCCGGGACAGCCGTTACGAGCAGTACTTC.

For the CDR3, the DNA is TGTGCCAGCAGCCCTCGGGGCGGTCGGGGGCAGTATTTT. Translation: CASSPRGGRGQYF. The chain has TRBV9 and TRBJ2-3, with D possibly called TRBD1 or TRBD2 (5 bases each). Germline values: CDR1 SGDLS, CDR2 YYNGEE. The CDR3 has 13 residues. V was cut by 4 bases and J by 11 bases, with 17 bases left in between.

V is TRBV7-9 and J is TRBJ2-1; 8 bases are shared with TRBD2. Germline-derived CDR1 and CDR2 are SEHNR and FQNEAQ (reference sequence). J gave up 12 bases and V 0 bases, and 10 bases lay outside the gene matches. This CDR3 is 15 amino acids long. The CDR3 protein is CASSLAFGGGRRQFF. The CDR3 DNA sequence: TGTGCCAGCAGCTTAGCGTTCGGGGGCGGGAGGAGGCAGTTCTTC.

V and J are TRBV20-1 and TRBJ2-1; D ambiguous. Germline CDR1 reads DFQATT; CDR2 reads SNEGSKA (reference sequence). This CDR3 comprises 10 residues. V was trimmed by 7 bases and J by 9 bases, leaving 10 bases between them. CDR3 in amino acids: CSVGSAEQFF. CDR3 coding DNA: TGCAGTGTTGGATCGGCTGAGCAGTTCTTC.

This chain joins TRBV19 and TRBJ2-7; D is uncertain. V was cut by 6 bases and J by 5 bases, with 11 bases left in between. The CDR3 consists of 12 residues. The germline V gene encodes CDR1 LNHDA and CDR2 SQIVND (reference sequence). The CDR3 spells CASRGRPHEQYV. In DNA, the CDR3 is TGTGCCAGTAGAGGCAGACCCCACGAGCAGTACGTC.

The V and J genes are TRBV18 and TRBJ1-5, with TRBD1 as a possible D gene (5 bases). This CDR3 is 14 amino acids long. V was pared by 5 bases and J by 7 bases, with 15 bases between. The germline CDR1 and CDR2 sequences are KGHSH and LQKENI. The CDR3 loop reads CASSVSGGRQPQHF. The CDR3 DNA is TGTGCCAGCTCAGTGTCGGGGGGAAGACAGCCCCAGCATTTT.

The V call is TRBV7-9, the J call TRBJ2-7; 9 bases agree with TRBD1. Germline V gene sequence: CDR1 SEHNR, CDR2 FQNEAQ (reference sequence). The CDR3 has 14 residues. The V segment lost 3 bases and the J segment 2 bases; nucleotides outside the gene matches: 2. The CDR3 sequence: CASSFRDRAYEQYF. CDR3 DNA: TGTGCCAGCAGCTTCAGGGACAGGGCCTACGAGCAGTACTTC.

The genes are TRBV7-3 and TRBJ2-6; D not resolved. V was pared by 6 bases and J by 1 base, with 13 bases between. Germline assignment: CDR1 SGHTA and CDR2 FQGTGA. The length of the CDR3 is 16 residues. The CDR3 DNA sequence: TGTGCCAGCAGTCAGCCCGGGCTGTCTGGGGCCAACGTCCTGACTTTC. Translated: CASSQPGLSGANVLTF.

The chain combines TRBV19 with TRBJ1-2; no clear D gene. Germline CDR1 reads LNHDA; CDR2 reads SQIVND (reference sequence). This CDR3 is built from 13 residues. V dropped 6 bases and J dropped 4 bases, with 12 bases sitting between them. The CDR3 nucleotides read TGTGCCAGTAGCGAACGAGTCTCCTATGGCTACACCTTC. This translates into CASSERVSYGYTF. Together with reference TRBV19 and TRBJ1-2, the CDR3 gives the full variable domain: DGGITQSPKYLFRKEGQNVTLSCEQNLNHDAMYWYRQDPGQGLRLIYYSQIVNDFQKGDIAEGYSVSREKKESFPLTVTSAQKNPTAFYLCASSERVSYGYTFGSGTRLTVV.

The chain uses TRBV18 and TRBJ2-1; no clear D gene. The CDR3 has 12 amino acids. Germline CDR1 and CDR2: KGHSH and LQKENI. V was cut by 2 bases and J by 6 bases, with 5 bases left in between. CDR3 protein: CASSPSINEQFF. The CDR3 DNA sequence: TGTGCCAGCTCACCATCTATCAATGAGCAGTTCTTC.

This chain connects TRBV10-3 to TRBJ2-5; 15 nucleotides line up with TRBD2. Germline V gene sequence: CDR1 ENHRY, CDR2 SYGVKD. The CDR3 sequence is 18 residues long. The V gene end was trimmed by 5 bases and the J gene end by 5 bases; junction bases not matched to a gene: 12. The CDR3 sequence: CAISPSLGTSGRMETQYF. CDR3 nucleotides: TGTGCCATCAGTCCCAGTTTAGGGACTAGCGGGAGGATGGAGACCCAGTACTTC.